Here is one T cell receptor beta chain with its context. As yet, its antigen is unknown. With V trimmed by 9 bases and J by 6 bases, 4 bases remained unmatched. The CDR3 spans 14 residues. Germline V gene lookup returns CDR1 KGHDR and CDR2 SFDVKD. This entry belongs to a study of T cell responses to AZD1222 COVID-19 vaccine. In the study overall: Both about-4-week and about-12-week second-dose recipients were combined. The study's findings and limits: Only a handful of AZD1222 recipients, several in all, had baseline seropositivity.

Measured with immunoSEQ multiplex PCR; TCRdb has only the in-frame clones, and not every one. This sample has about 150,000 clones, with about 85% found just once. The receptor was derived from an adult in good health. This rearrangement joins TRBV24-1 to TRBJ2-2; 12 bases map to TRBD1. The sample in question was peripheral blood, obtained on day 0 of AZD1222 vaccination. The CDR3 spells CATGTGGTAGELFF. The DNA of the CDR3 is TGTGCCACCGGGACAGGGGGCACCGCCGGGGAGCTGTTTTTT.